Below are 26 T cell receptor beta chains sequenced from a single sample in a study of T cell responses to AZD1222 COVID-19 vaccine. Here immunoSEQ multiplex PCR was the method, and the copy in TCRdb shows in-frame clones only, minus some. Found here are 110,000 or so clones, about 91% of them singletons; the top ten hold under 6.5%. The sequences come from peripheral blood, collected 28 days after the second AZD1222 dose. These receptors all come from an adult who received the AZD1222 COVID-19 vaccine.

The chain recombines TRBV5-1 with TRBJ1-4; 8 bases map to TRBD1. Trimming at V came to 4 bases and at J to 5 bases, leaving 13 bases not matched to a gene. Germline CDR1 reads SGHRS; CDR2 reads YFSETQ. CDR3 length equals 17 residues. CDR3 nucleotides: TGCGCCAGCAGCGGAGGCGGAGGACAGGGACAGAATGAAAAACTGTTTTTT. Its protein is CASSGGGGQGQNEKLFF. The variable domain in full, with the rest retrieved from reference TRBV5-1 and TRBJ1-4, is KAGVTQTPRYLIKTRGQQVTLSCSPISGHRSVSWYQQTPGQGLQFLFEYFSETQRNKGNFPGRFSGRQFSNSRSEMNVSTLELGDSALYLCASSGGGGQGQNEKLFFGSGTQLSVL.

This sequence joins TRBV10-1 and TRBJ2-2; no reliable D call. The germline gives CDR1 WNHNN, CDR2 SYGVQD (reference sequence). The CDR3 extends over 17 amino acids. Trimming pared 0 bases from V and 5 bases from J, leaving 16 bases between. The CDR3 protein is CASSESGVAERTGELFF. CDR3 DNA sequence: TGCGCCAGCAGTGAGTCAGGAGTCGCTGAGAGGACCGGGGAGCTGTTTTTT.

This clone was counted a few times. This chain connects TRBV10-3 to TRBJ1-5; D is uncertain. Trimming removed 1 base from V and 5 bases from J, with 12 bases in between. Germline CDR1 is ENHRY and CDR2 is SYGVKD. This CDR3 is built from 15 residues. The CDR3 sequence: CAISEWADPDQPQHF. The CDR3 nucleotides read TGTGCCATCAGTGAGTGGGCAGATCCCGATCAGCCCCAGCATTTT.

This clone was seen a few times. For the CDR3, the DNA is TGTGCCAGCACCGCAGGGGGTAGCCCTGAAGCTTTCTTT. It codes for CASTAGGSPEAFF. The chain employs TRBV12-3 or TRBV12-4 and TRBJ1-1; 7 bases are a match to TRBD1. Losses at the gene ends were 7 bases for V and 6 bases for J; bases not matched to a gene: 8. The length of the CDR3 is 13 residues.

This clone was detected only once. J is TRBJ1-1 and V is TRBV14, with TRBD1 matching 7 bases. CDR1 SGHDN and CDR2 FVKESK come from the germline V gene. The CDR3 runs to 13 residues. Trimming at V came to 5 bases and at J to 7 bases, leaving 7 bases not matched to a gene. This chain's CDR3 is CASSETGAGEAFF. CDR3 DNA: TGTGCCAGCAGCGAAACAGGGGCGGGTGAAGCTTTCTTT.

This sequence joins TRBV5-6 and TRBJ2-7; D is uncertain. Trimming left V 1 base short and J 6 bases short, with 5 bases between. There are 11 residues in the CDR3. CDR1 is SGHDT, CDR2 YYEEEE, per germline. The CDR3 sequence: CASSLFSEQYF. The CDR3 DNA sequence: TGTGCCAGCAGCTTGTTCAGCGAGCAGTACTTC.

The chain joins TRBV6-5 to TRBJ1-2; no definite D call. The V end was cut by 2 bases, the J end by 8 bases, with 15 bases between. CDR1 is MNHEY and CDR2 is SVGAGI in the germline V gene. The length of the CDR3 is 14 residues. CDR3 DNA: TGTGCCAGCAGTTACGCCAATCCCAAGGACGGCTACACCTTC. It yields the protein CASSYANPKDGYTF.

CDR3 loop: CASSLAGGLQYEQYF. Here the CDR3 DNA reads TGTGCCAGCAGCTTAGCGGGGGGACTACAATACGAGCAGTACTTC. V and J are TRBV7-2 and TRBJ2-7; 7 nucleotides line up with TRBD2. Germline V gene sequence: CDR1 SGHTA, CDR2 FQGNSA. This CDR3 region has 15 residues. Trimming removed 0 bases from V and 4 bases from J; junction bases left unmatched: 6.

This clone was seen a handful of times. The gene calls are TRBV2 and TRBJ2-1; D is unclear. Germline assignment: CDR1 SNHLY and CDR2 FYNNEI. The V gene lost 2 bases and the J gene lost 4 bases, with 6 bases spanning the gap. The CDR3 has 13 amino acids. The CDR3 DNA sequence: TGTGCCAGCAGTGAAAGTTGGTACAATGAGCAGTTCTTC. It encodes CASSESWYNEQFF.

J is TRBJ1-4 and V is TRBV6-1; maybe TRBD1 (5 bases). The CDR3 runs to 15 residues. The germline gives CDR1 MNHNS, CDR2 SASEGT. V lost 0 bases, J lost 7 bases, and 12 bases lay in between. The CDR3 loop reads CASSEAGDYVEKLFF. In nucleotides, the CDR3 is TGTGCCAGCAGTGAAGCAGGGGACTACGTTGAAAAACTGTTTTTT.

The V gene is TRBV29-1, the J gene TRBJ2-7, with D tentatively TRBD1 or TRBD2 (5 bases each). This CDR3 has 13 residues. CDR1 and CDR2 (germline): SQVTM, ANQGSEA. V was cut by 4 bases and J by 2 bases, with 12 bases left in between. The chain's CDR3 is CSVVGTATYEQYF. CDR3 nucleotide sequence: TGCAGCGTTGTAGGGACCGCCACCTACGAGCAGTACTTC.

This rearrangement joins TRBV14 to TRBJ1-1; 7 nucleotides match TRBD1. This CDR3 contains 15 residues. V lost 2 bases and J lost 7; bases outside the gene matches: 10. Germline V gene lookup returns CDR1 SGHDN and CDR2 FVKESK. The CDR3 region is CASSQTGGTAYEAFF. In DNA form, the CDR3 reads TGTGCCAGCAGCCAAACCGGAGGGACAGCTTATGAAGCTTTCTTT.

A few counts support this clone. The chain recombines TRBV6-5 with TRBJ1-1, with a possible D match to TRBD1 (5 bases). V lost 6 bases and J 0 bases, leaving 14 bases between the germline ends. CDR1 is MNHEY, CDR2 SVGAGI, per germline. The CDR3 contains 15 residues. The CDR3 sequence is CASSYSGTLNTEAFF. The DNA of the CDR3 is TGTGCCAGCAGCTATTCAGGGACCCTGAACACTGAAGCTTTCTTT.

V is TRBV5-1 and J is TRBJ2-1, with D perhaps TRBD1 (6 bases). The CDR3 consists of 16 residues. With 2 bases removed from V and 4 bases from J, the gap between germline ends came to 16 bases. CDR1 is SGHRS and CDR2 is YFSETQ in the germline V gene. This CDR3 is CASSFGQGLNYNEQFF. In DNA, the CDR3 is TGCGCCAGCAGCTTTGGGCAGGGGTTAAATTACAATGAGCAGTTCTTC.

The rearrangement links TRBV6-1 to TRBJ2-7, with D uncertain. V lost 1 base and J 6 bases, leaving 7 bases between the germline ends. The CDR3 is 12 residues long. Germline CDR1 reads MNHNS; CDR2 reads SASEGT. The CDR3 reads CASSEVGSEQYF. In DNA form, the CDR3 reads TGTGCCAGCAGTGAAGTGGGGTCCGAGCAGTACTTC.

The chain combines TRBV13 with TRBJ2-1, with TRBD1 identical over 9 bases. The CDR3 extends over 16 amino acids. Germline loops: CDR1 PRHDT, CDR2 FYEKMQ (reference sequence). Trimming removed 4 bases from V and 2 bases from J; junction bases left unmatched: 6. The CDR3 loop reads CASSSVGQGTYNEQFF. The CDR3 region has the DNA TGTGCCAGCAGCTCGGTGGGACAGGGAACCTACAATGAGCAGTTCTTC.

V gene TRBV15 combines with J gene TRBJ1-4; D gene ambiguous. The CDR3 is made up of 14 amino acids. The germline V gene has CDR1 LNHNV and CDR2 YYDKDF (reference sequence). V dropped 0 bases and J dropped 8 bases, with 10 bases sitting between them. CDR3 DNA: TGTGCCACCAGCAGAGATCGGGGTCAAGAAAAACTGTTTTTT. It yields the protein CATSRDRGQEKLFF.

The chain employs TRBV3-1 (or the pseudogene TRBV3-2) and TRBJ2-1; D might be TRBD1 (6 bases). Trimming stripped 4 bases from V and 4 bases from J, with 14 bases between. The germline V gene has CDR1 LGHDT and CDR2 YNNKEL (reference sequence). CDR3 length equals 15 residues. This chain's CDR3 is CASSLREGEYNEQFF. DNA of the CDR3: TGTGCCAGCAGCCTGAGAGAGGGGGAGTACAATGAGCAGTTCTTC.

The genes are TRBV5-6 and TRBJ1-1; D unclear. Trimming cost V 2 bases and J 3 bases, with 5 bases left between them. Per germline, CDR1 SGHDT and CDR2 YYEEEE. The CDR3 consists of 12 residues. CDR3 region: CASSFGDTEAFF. The CDR3 DNA reads TGTGCCAGCAGCTTCGGAGACACTGAAGCTTTCTTT.

V is TRBV7-2 and J is TRBJ2-5, with 10 bases lining up with TRBD2. Germline loops: CDR1 SGHTA, CDR2 FQGNSA. This CDR3 contains 15 residues. V dropped 0 bases and J dropped 5; count of bases not matched to a gene: 3. CDR3 in amino acids: CASSLALAGVETQYF. The CDR3 DNA is TGTGCCAGCAGCTTAGCTCTAGCGGGGGTTGAGACCCAGTACTTC. The variable domain in full, with the rest retrieved from reference TRBV7-2 and TRBJ2-5, is GAGVSQSPSNKVTEKGKDVELRCDPISGHTALYWYRQSLGQGLEFLIYFQGNSAPDKSGLPSDRFSAERTGGSVSTLTIQRTQQEDSAVYLCASSLALAGVETQYFGPGTRLLVL.

The chain couples TRBV4-3 to TRBJ2-1, with unresolved D. Germline V lookup: CDR1 LGHNA, CDR2 YSLEER. CDR3 length: 13 amino acids. The germline V and J ends were trimmed by 4 bases and 0 bases, with 4 bases remaining between them. CDR3 nucleotides: TGCGCCAGCAGCCCCTCCTCCTACAATGAGCAGTTCTTC. Translation gives CASSPSSYNEQFF.

V and J are TRBV3-1 (or the pseudogene TRBV3-2) and TRBJ2-5; possibly TRBD2 for D (7 bases). Germline CDR1 and CDR2: LGHDT and YNNKEL (reference sequence). Trimming stripped 1 base from V and 4 bases from J, with 10 bases between. The CDR3 has 14 amino acids. The CDR3 coding sequence is TGTGCCAGCAGCCAAGGGGGGGGCGGAGAGACCCAGTACTTC. It translates to CASSQGGGGETQYF.

The chain couples TRBV7-2 to TRBJ2-1; perhaps D is TRBD1 or TRBD2 (6 bases each). The germline V gene encodes CDR1 SGHTA and CDR2 FQGNSA. V lost 4 bases, J lost 9 bases, and 13 bases lay in between. The CDR3 extends over 13 amino acids. The CDR3 loop is CASSSGGHAEQFF. Written as DNA, the CDR3 is TGTGCCAGCAGCTCCGGGGGACACGCTGAGCAGTTCTTC.

This clone was counted between two and nine times. The genes are TRBV5-1 and TRBJ2-5, with TRBD1 matching over 8 bases. J gave up 5 bases and V 4 bases, and 10 bases lay outside the gene matches. The germline gives CDR1 SGHRS, CDR2 YFSETQ. The CDR3 length is 15 residues. The CDR3 reads CASSISGRGLETQYF. The CDR3 coding sequence is TGCGCCAGCAGCATCTCGGGCAGGGGGCTTGAGACCCAGTACTTC.

There are a few counts of this clone. The chain carries TRBV6-2 or TRBV6-3 and TRBJ1-2; TRBD1 might be the D (5 bases). From germline, CDR1 is MNHEY and CDR2 SVGEGT. The CDR3 covers 16 residues. V was trimmed by 6 bases and J by 4 bases, leaving 21 bases between them. The CDR3 DNA reads as TGTGCCAGCAGCCCCTCGGGCTGGGGCGATTTCTATGGCTACACCTTC. Its translation: CASSPSGWGDFYGYTF.

The V call is TRBV28, the J call TRBJ2-7; D call uncertain. Per germline, CDR1 MDHEN and CDR2 SYDVKM. The CDR3 has 12 amino acids. V lost 2 bases and J lost 4, with 6 bases in between. The CDR3 coding sequence is TGTGCCAGCAGTTTAGTCGGGTACGAGCAGTACTTC. It encodes CASSLVGYEQYF.